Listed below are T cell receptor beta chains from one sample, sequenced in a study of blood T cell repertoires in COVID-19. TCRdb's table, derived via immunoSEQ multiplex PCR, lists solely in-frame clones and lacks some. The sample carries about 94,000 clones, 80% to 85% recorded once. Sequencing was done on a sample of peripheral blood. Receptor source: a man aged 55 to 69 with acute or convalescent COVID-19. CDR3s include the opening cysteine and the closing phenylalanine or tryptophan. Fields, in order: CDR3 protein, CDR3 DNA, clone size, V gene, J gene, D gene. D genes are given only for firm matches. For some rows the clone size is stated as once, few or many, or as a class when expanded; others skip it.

CAWENRGTYYGYTF	TGTGCCTGGGAAAACAGGGGGACCTATTATGGCTACACCTTC	NA	TRBV30	TRBJ1-2	TRBD1
CASSFLAGGPADTQYF	TGCGCCAGCAGCTTCTTAGCGGGGGGGCCGGCGGATACGCAGTATTTT	NA	TRBV5-1	TRBJ2-3	TRBD2
CASTPGGDLFYGYTF	TGTGCCAGCACCCCCGGGGGGGACCTATTCTATGGCTACACCTTC	NA	TRBV25-1	TRBJ1-2	NA
CASSFGGQGVGNQPQHF	TGTGCCAGCAGCTTTGGTGGACAGGGAGTAGGTAATCAGCCCCAGCATTTT	NA	TRBV7-2	TRBJ1-5	TRBD1
CASYQGGYTIYF	TGTGCCAGCTACCAGGGGGGATACACCATATATTTT	NA	TRBV19	TRBJ1-3	TRBD1
CASSGTGAPEAFF	TGTGCCAGCAGCGGCACAGGGGCCCCTGAAGCTTTCTTT	NA	TRBV9	TRBJ1-1	TRBD1
CSVHETDNYGYTF	TGCAGCGTTCATGAGACAGATAACTATGGCTACACCTTC	NA	TRBV29-1	TRBJ1-2	NA
CATSAFQGLDTGELFF	TGTGCCACCAGTGCCTTCCAGGGGCTGGACACCGGGGAGCTGTTTTTT	NA	TRBV24-1	TRBJ2-2	NA
CSASNPGQGRMSEQYF	TGCAGTGCTAGTAATCCCGGCCAGGGGAGAATGAGCGAGCAGTACTTC	NA	TRBV20-1	TRBJ2-7	NA
CASSQDGGEETQYF	TGTGCCAGCAGCCAAGATGGGGGGGAAGAGACCCAGTACTTC	NA	TRBV3-1/TRBV3-2	TRBJ2-5	TRBD2
CASSSGQGAAEAFF	TGTGCCAGCAGCTCCGGACAGGGGGCGGCTGAAGCTTTCTTT	NA	TRBV13	TRBJ1-1	TRBD1
CASSQGGWDRGYEQYF	TGTGCCAGCAGCCAAGGGGGTTGGGACAGGGGCTACGAGCAGTACTTC	once	TRBV14	TRBJ2-7	TRBD1
CASSLIAPGTEAFF	TGTGCCAGCAGCTTGATCGCGCCGGGCACTGAAGCTTTCTTT	NA	TRBV5-6	TRBJ1-1	NA
CASSGRNRDREKAQYF	TGTGCCAGCAGTGGGAGAAACCGGGACAGGGAAAAGGCGCAGTATTTT	NA	TRBV6-1	TRBJ2-3	TRBD1
CASSFRTGNTEAFF	TGTGCCAGCAGCTTTAGGACAGGGAACACTGAAGCTTTCTTT	NA	TRBV7-2	TRBJ1-1	TRBD1
CSMTVKNIQYF	TGCAGCATGACAGTCAAGAACATTCAGTACTTC	NA	TRBV29-1	TRBJ2-4	NA
CASSTGLTGELFF	TGTGCCAGTAGTACTGGACTGACCGGGGAGCTGTTTTTT	NA	TRBV19	TRBJ2-2	NA